The text below deals with one T cell receptor beta chain. All enrollees were about 18 to 95 years old and from fewer than 25 US areas. The record originates from a study of blood T cell repertoires in COVID-19. About the study: Both acute and convalescent COVID-19 samples were obtained from the United States, Italy and Spain.

Sequencing was performed with immunoSEQ multiplex PCR; in TCRdb, only in-frame clones are kept and a portion is missing. The repertoire includes about 400,000 clones, roughly nine tenths of them detected once, and 1.5% to 2% sits in the top ten. The CDR3 covers 14 residues. This clonotype originated in a woman aged 25-40 years who had recovered from COVID-19. J is TRBJ2-3 and V is TRBV21-1; no check of the table's D call, TRBD1, against the DNA was made. TRBV21-1 is a known pseudogene. The sequencing input was PBMCs or T cells enriched from blood (not recorded which). DNA of the CDR3: TGTGCCAGCAGCAAGGGCCGTAGCACAGATACGCAGTATTTT. Encoded protein: CASSKGRSTDTQYF.